The source of this T cell receptor beta chain is a study of shared clonotypes between healthy human individuals. Terminally differentiated effector memory CD45RA+ cells were excluded by CCR7 positive selection of CD45RO-negative cells. Libraries were prepared by immunoSEQ multiplex PCR; TCRdb keeps only in-frame clonotypes and omits some of them. Among hundreds of thousands of clones listed, approximately 97% were seen once. With V trimmed by 5 bases and J by 4 bases, 13 bases remained unmatched. Germline CDR1 is SGHTA and CDR2 is FQGNSA. This CDR3 region has 18 residues. The specimen was naive CD8+ T cells sorted from blood. The chain is built from TRBV7-2 and TRBJ2-7; TRBD2 agrees at 14 bases. This clonotype was obtained from a man aged 30-40 years in good health. CDR3 bases: TGTGCCAGCAGCCCCGGACTAGCGGGAGGCCACGGGGGGTACGAGCAGTACTTC. It is translated as CASSPGLAGGHGGYEQYF. Full variable domain (rest looked up from reference TRBV7-2 and TRBJ2-7): GAGVSQSPSNKVTEKGKDVELRCDPISGHTALYWYRQSLGQGLEFLIYFQGNSAPDKSGLPSDRFSAERTGGSVSTLTIQRTQQEDSAVYLCASSPGLAGGHGGYEQYFGPGTRLTVT.